This entry describes one T cell receptor beta chain. The target antigen is unknown. Per germline, CDR1 SGHTA and CDR2 FQGTGA. This CDR3 has 11 residues. Between the trimmed V and J ends, which lost 4 bases and 6 bases, there was a span of 7 bases. This entry belongs to a study of cytomegalovirus exposure and HLA in healthy donors. Study-wide findings and caveats: Most TCR sequences were uncommon, yet certain public TCRs appeared in many donors. The TCR clusters that emerged in the first cohort tended, a later analysis found, to co-occur in the 120 or so validation repertoires. A list of around 150 TCR beta chains associated with cytomegalovirus was given. Reports indicated that the classifier achieved high specificity and sensitivity in diagnosing cytomegalovirus status.

Repertoires were generated with immunoSEQ multiplex PCR, while TCRdb's copy carries only in-frame clones and drops some. The sample yields about 220,000 clones, roughly 83% seen once. Sequencing was performed on PBMCs. The chain combines TRBV7-3 with TRBJ2-7, with D unclear. The TCR was taken from a woman in her twenties or thirties in good health and CMV-seropositive. CDR3 region: CASSSGGEQYF. The CDR3 coding sequence is TGTGCCAGCAGCTCCGGCGGCGAGCAGTACTTC.